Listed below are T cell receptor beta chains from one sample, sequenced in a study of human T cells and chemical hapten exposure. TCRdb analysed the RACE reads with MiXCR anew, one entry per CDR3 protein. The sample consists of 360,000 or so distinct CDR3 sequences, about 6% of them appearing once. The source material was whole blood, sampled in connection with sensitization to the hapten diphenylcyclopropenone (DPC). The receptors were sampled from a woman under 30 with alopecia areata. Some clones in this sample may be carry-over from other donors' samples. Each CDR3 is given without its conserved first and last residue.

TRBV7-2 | ASSLTQGSGSPLH
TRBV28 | ASSFETGQPYEQY
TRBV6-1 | ASSEAGEGAGGETQY
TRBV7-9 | ASSLADRRGTVRTGELF
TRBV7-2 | ASMGGGTPNEQF
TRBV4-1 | ASSQDVNSNYGYT
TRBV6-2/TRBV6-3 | ASSYISASGANVLT
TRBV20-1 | SAESGKVQGDEQY
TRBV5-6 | ASSLLPPWRRSGANVLT
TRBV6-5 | ASSYSAGTGEETQY
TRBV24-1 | ATRDQNTDTQY
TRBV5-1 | ASSPADFPMISGANVLT
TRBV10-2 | AAAGWGNQPQH
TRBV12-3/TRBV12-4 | ASSMTSSGANVLT
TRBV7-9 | ASSLEGGEAF
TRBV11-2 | ASSLVRSPYEQY
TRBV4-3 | ASSRGTSYEQY
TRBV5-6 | ASSFDYEQY
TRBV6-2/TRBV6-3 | ASRPAGTLEQF
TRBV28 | ASKIAGGSSYNEQF
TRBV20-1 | SASTAGTPNSPLH
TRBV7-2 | ASSPGAFRETQY
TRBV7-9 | ASSIGRDSPSTDTQY
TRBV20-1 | SARGEDRQTSGYGYT
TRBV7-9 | ASSPRPPDLNTEAF
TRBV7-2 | ASNQGPGQPQH
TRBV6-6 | ASTRGGQDADTQY
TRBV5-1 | ASSNMANTGELF
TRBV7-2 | ASSSTGDLTDTQY
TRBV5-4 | ASSLVESEQY
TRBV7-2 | ASSKRQEADTQY
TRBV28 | ASSHEQVWTGYT
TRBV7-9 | ALGQGGGETQY
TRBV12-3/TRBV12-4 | ASSGLYTIY
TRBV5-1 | ASSLARGLKETQY
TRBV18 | ASSPLTGGSTDTQY
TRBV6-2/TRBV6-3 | AADTRGNQPQH
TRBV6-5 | ASSYSITLNTEAF
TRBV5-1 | ASSLRTGQEKLF
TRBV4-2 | ASSQAYRGQGGSEAF
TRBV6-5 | ASSGSWNTEAF
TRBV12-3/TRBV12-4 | ASSPPDRENTEAF
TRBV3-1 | ASSPTGTSTDTQY
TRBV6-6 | ASRSRRGGSNTGELF
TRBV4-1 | ASSQVDRVGTEAF
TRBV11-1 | ASSPGERGEDEQF
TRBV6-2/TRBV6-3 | ASSSRATPTDTQY
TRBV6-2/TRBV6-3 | ASSYSLSSGVFRDTQY
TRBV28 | ASSPQDRVEEKLF
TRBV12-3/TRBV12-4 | ASRAQSNQPQH
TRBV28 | ASSLTGASTDTQY
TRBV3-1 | ASSQFDIGYT
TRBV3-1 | ASSPSRQGHQNSYNEQF
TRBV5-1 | ASSPGLTSGANVLT